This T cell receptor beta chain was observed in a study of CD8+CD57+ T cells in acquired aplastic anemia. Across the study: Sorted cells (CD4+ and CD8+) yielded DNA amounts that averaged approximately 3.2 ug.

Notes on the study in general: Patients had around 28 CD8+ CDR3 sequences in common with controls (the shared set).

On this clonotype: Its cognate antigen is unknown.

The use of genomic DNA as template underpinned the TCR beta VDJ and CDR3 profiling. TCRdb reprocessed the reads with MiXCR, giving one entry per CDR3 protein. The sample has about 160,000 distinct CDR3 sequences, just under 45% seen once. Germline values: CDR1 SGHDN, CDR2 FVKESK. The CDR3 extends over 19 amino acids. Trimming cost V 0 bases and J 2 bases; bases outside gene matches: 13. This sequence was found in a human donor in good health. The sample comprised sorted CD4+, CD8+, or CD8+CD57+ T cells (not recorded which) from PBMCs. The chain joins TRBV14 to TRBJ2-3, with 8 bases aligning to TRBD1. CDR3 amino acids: CASSQDVGQGHYLTDTQYF. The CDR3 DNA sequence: TGTGCCAGCAGCCAAGACGTTGGACAGGGCCACTACCTCACAGATACGCAGTATTTT.